This TCR beta chain appears in the sequencing data of a study of cytomegalovirus exposure and HLA in healthy donors. Notes on this clone: The antigen remains undetermined.

Study conclusions and caveats: The authors later found TCR association rates varying by HLA locus, with DRB1 most and HLA-C fewest. The sole available immune exposure information was CMV serostatus.

In the PCR, 60 Vbeta and 13 Jbeta primers were used. Generated by immunoSEQ multiplex PCR, the TCRdb table keeps only in-frame clones and is missing some. The sample includes about 160,000 clones, roughly four fifths seen only once; the top ten take less than 0.9%. The sequencing input was PBMCs. The receptor's source is a female donor in good health and CMV-seronegative.

The CDR3 coding sequence is TGTGCCAGCAGTTACGCCGGGACTAGCGGGAGGGCTCCCAATGAGCAGTTCTTC. Translation gives CASSYAGTSGRAPNEQFF. This sequence joins TRBV27 and TRBJ2-1; 16 bases map to TRBD2. Germline V lookup: CDR1 MNHEY, CDR2 SMNVEV (reference sequence). The CDR3 covers 18 residues. Unmatched junction bases numbered 9, after V lost 4 bases and J lost 6 bases.